This T cell receptor beta chain was captured by sequencing in a study of blood T cell repertoires in COVID-19 (dated by TCRdb to 2020 to 2022). For the study in its entirety: Samples covering the acute and convalescent phases of COVID-19 were provided by collaborators in the United States, Italy and Spain. The repertoires were released in a freely available public database meant as a resource for research on the immune response to SARS-CoV-2. Where HLA class I and class II types were available, the types were taken from metadata supplied by the sample provider, not from assay-based typing. The dataset comprised deeply sampled blood TCRbeta repertoires from subjects exposed to, actively infected with, or recovered from COVID-19. The sample metadata nearly always contained a de-identified subject ID, COVID-19 status, age in years and sex. The prospective study material was composed of cDNA or gDNA derived from T cells, B-cell-depleted T cells, or PBMCs. Samples were obtained from the ongoing ImmuneRACE study (first 160 participants) and from 1,000 to 1,500 subjects provided by 6 global collaborators.

Concerning this clone itself: This clone's antigen is unknown. No base quality values were provided; no much bigger clone lies one nucleotide off.

TCRbeta CDR3 regions were amplified from genomic DNA by means of the immunoSEQ Assay, a bias-controlled multiplex PCR. The published analysis was carried out like this. Within the assay, amplification of reference gene primers was used to estimate how many nucleated cells each sample contained. To quantify the absolute abundance of each unique TCRbeta CDR3 rearrangement, sequence reads were collapsed and filtered. For each sample, productive Simpson clonality was calculated as the square root of Simpson's diversity index across productive rearrangements. Imported from immuneACCESS, the table was reduced by TCRdb to in-frame sequences with V and J called. These copies leave out some clones; in studies compared against another copy, an unresolved V gene accounts for under half, and the cause of the remainder is not known. D and trimming were read from the DNA, whereas the V and J calls and clone size are those reported in that table. A total of under 200,000 clones appear in this sample, approximately 91% of them only once. Around 4.8% of the sample comes from the top ten.

Per the germline V gene (reference sequence), SGHNT is the CDR1 and YYREEE is the CDR2. Trimming removed 3 bases from V and 6 bases from J, leaving 10 bases between the germline ends. The CDR3 numbers 12 residues from cysteine through phenylalanine. The entry retains the CDR3 DNA only, 36 bases that are in frame from base 1. One collaborating source in Seattle enrolled patients while the patients were actively infected and followed the patients over time throughout the course of disease. Each collaborating institution followed its own protocols to collect whole blood in K2EDTA tubes. Collaborator samples were shipped for TCRbeta analysis as frozen whole blood, isolated PBMCs, or DNA extracted from either sample type. Results the study describes overall, beyond this receptor: The quantity of clinical and demographic metadata differed by source and by participant and was supplied without curation.

Recombination joined TRBV5-4 with TRBJ2-7; a tentative D call is TRBD2 (6 bases match). The TCR was taken from a man younger than 35 with COVID-19, enrolled during active disease. Sequencing input: peripheral blood. The CDR3 region reads CASSSLASEQYF. The sequenced DNA is TGTGCCAGCAGCTCACTAGCATCCGAGCAGTACTTC.